This paragraph covers one T cell receptor beta chain sequence. No cognate antigen has been identified for it. Nothing much larger sits one base from this clone, and base qualities are not available. Each collaborating institution followed its own protocols to collect whole blood in K2EDTA tubes. Collaborator samples were shipped for TCRbeta analysis as frozen whole blood, isolated PBMCs, or DNA extracted from either sample type. The data stem from a study of blood T cell repertoires in COVID-19 (dated by TCRdb to the early 2020s). Study-level background: The collaborator samples originated in the United States, Italy and Spain and spanned the acute and convalescent phases of COVID-19. The prospective study material was composed of cDNA or gDNA derived from T cells, B-cell-depleted T cells, or PBMCs. Deeply sampled blood TCRbeta repertoires from subjects exposed to, actively infected with, or recovered from COVID-19 were included in the dataset. A freely available public database, intended as a resource for researchers studying the immune response to SARS-CoV-2, is where the repertoires were released. The samples were drawn from two sources: the first 160 participants of the ongoing ImmuneRACE study, and 950 to 1,500 subjects contributed by 6 global collaborators. A de-identified subject ID, COVID-19 status, age in years and sex were almost always included in the sample metadata. Where HLA class I and class II types were available, the types were taken from metadata supplied by the sample provider, not from assay-based typing. Points the paper makes about the study in general: How much clinical and demographic metadata was included differed by source and by participant, and the metadata was provided uncurated.

V is reduced by 3 bases and J by 8 bases, leaving a spacing of 7 bases between them. Spanning cysteine to phenylalanine, the CDR3 consists of 11 amino acids. Of the read, only the CDR3 DNA is kept; its 33 bases are in frame from base 1. CDR1 and CDR2 (SGHAT, FQNNGV) derive from the germline V gene. The immunoSEQ Assay, a bias-controlled multiplex PCR, was used to amplify TCRbeta CDR3 regions from genomic DNA. The study's processing was this. Within the assay, amplification of reference gene primers was used to estimate how many nucleated cells each sample contained. To quantify the absolute abundance of each unique TCRbeta CDR3 rearrangement, sequence reads were collapsed and filtered. Productive Simpson clonality was computed per sample as the square root of Simpson's diversity index over productive rearrangements. TCRdb retrieved this table from immuneACCESS and kept in-frame rearrangements only. Not all clones are present; in checked studies, unresolved V genes account for under half, and no reason is known for the remainder. From that table come the V and J calls and clone size; the DNA was used to work out D and trimming. This sample gives about 75,000 clones in total; approximately 88% of them show up just once. Approximately 6.4% of the sample lies in the top ten.

This receptor was identified in a woman between 50 and 59 years old with acute or convalescent COVID-19. Material: peripheral blood. The chain is assembled from TRBV11-2 and TRBJ1-2; TRBD1 is a possible D gene, resting on 5 matching bases. The CDR3 reads CASSLGGGYTF. The DNA is as follows: TGTGCCAGCAGCTTGGGGGGAGGCTACACCTTC.